The T cell receptor (beta chain) under discussion was sequenced for a study of blood T cell repertoires in COVID-19. Study at large: Spain, Italy and the United States supplied samples that represented acute and convalescent COVID-19.

Germline loops: CDR1 ENHRY, CDR2 SYGVKD. The CDR3 runs to 18 residues. The V and J ends lost 6 bases and 0 bases, in that order; junction bases with no gene match: 15. The method was immunoSEQ multiplex PCR; TCRdb's version includes in-frame clones alone and lacks a portion of them. This sample yields 150,000 to 200,000 clones, of which 85% are seen a single time; over 3% belongs to the top ten. The sample consisted of peripheral blood. The chain carries TRBV10-3 and TRBJ1-1; 8 nucleotides align to TRBD1. The source is a human donor with acute or convalescent COVID-19. The donor label of this sample is uncertain. In DNA, the CDR3 is TGTGCCATCAGCACCGCTTGGACAGGGACGACCATGAACACTGAAGCTTTCTTT. Residues: CAISTAWTGTTMNTEAFF.